Following are 6 T cell receptor beta chains from one sample sequenced in a study of radiotherapy plus CTLA-4 blockade in lung cancer. Profiled with immunoSEQ multiplex PCR; TCRdb holds only in-frame clones, not every one. Altogether around 49,000 clones are present, roughly 81% being singletons, with the ten largest covering roughly 25%. Sequenced here: peripheral blood, sampled from a patient treated with radiotherapy plus ipilimumab. The origin of the receptors is a human donor with non-small cell lung cancer whose response to radiotherapy plus ipilimumab could not be evaluated.

The J gene is TRBJ2-3, the V gene TRBV6-1, with D perhaps TRBD2 (5 bases). Trimming stripped 6 bases from V and 3 bases from J, with 10 bases between. This CDR3 contains 13 residues. The germline V gene has CDR1 MNHNS and CDR2 SASEGT. CDR3 DNA sequence: TGTGCCAGCAGAGAACTAGAAACAGATACGCAGTATTTT. It yields the protein CASRELETDTQYF.

This chain joins TRBV30 and TRBJ2-6, with D possibly being TRBD1 (6 bases). V lost 5 bases and J 4 bases, leaving 15 bases between the germline ends. The CDR3 is 15 residues long. Per the germline V gene, CDR1 is GTSNPN and CDR2 is SVGIG (reference sequence). The CDR3 DNA follows: TGTGCCTGGCGGCAGGGGAGTCTAGGGGCCAACGTCCTGACTTTC. This gives the protein CAWRQGSLGANVLTF.

In its sample, this clone was seen once. The chain has TRBV5-6 and TRBJ2-5; TRBD1 matches at 10 bases. Germline V CDR1 and CDR2: SGHDT, YYEEEE. Trimming at V came to 5 bases and at J to 11 bases, leaving 12 bases not matched to a gene. The CDR3 is made up of 14 amino acids. CDR3 nucleotides: TGTGCCAGCAGTCCTCGACAGGGGGCGCGAGAGCAGTACTTC. Translated: CASSPRQGAREQYF.

The chain has TRBV11-2 and TRBJ2-7, with no clear D. Looked up from germline, CDR1 is SGHAT and CDR2 is FQNNGV. Between the trimmed V and J ends, which lost 4 bases and 6 bases, there was a span of 10 bases. The CDR3 spans 12 residues. In DNA form, the CDR3 reads TGTGCCAGCAGCTCCGCCTCTACCGAGCAGTACTTC. Translated: CASSSASTEQYF.

V gene TRBV30 combines with J gene TRBJ2-5; TRBD2 aligns across 11 bases. CDR1 is GTSNPN, CDR2 SVGIG, per germline (reference sequence). V shed 4 bases and J 2 bases; nucleotides not matched to a gene: 6. The CDR3 runs 15 residues. The CDR3 sequence is CAWTPGLAVQETQYF. DNA of the CDR3: TGTGCCTGGACCCCGGGACTAGCGGTTCAAGAGACCCAGTACTTC.

This chain uses TRBV5-1 with TRBJ1-2, with D perhaps TRBD1 (6 bases). CDR1 is SGHRS, CDR2 YFSETQ, per germline. The V end lost 0 bases, the J end lost 8 bases, and 14 bases lay between the germline ends. CDR3 size: 14 residues. Here the CDR3 reads CASSLVQGPLGYTF. The CDR3 DNA follows: TGCGCCAGCAGCTTGGTACAGGGCCCCCTCGGCTACACCTTC.